This T cell receptor beta chain is drawn from a study of T cells in Graves' hyperthyroidism and ophthalmopathy. Study-level points and caveats: Among clonotypes expanded in thyroid above 0.001, most were also found in blood.

RNA transcripts yielded amplified TCR beta CDR3 regions. RT-PCR in the first round (using the HTBI primer set) targeted the TCR CDR3. TCRdb reprocessed the multiplex PCR reads with MiXCR, giving one entry per CDR3 protein. The sample yields about 580,000 distinct CDR3 sequences, 35% to 55% seen once. V gave up 1 base and J gave up 3 bases; unmatched junction bases: 5. Germline CDR1 is LNHDA and CDR2 is SQIVND (reference sequence). The CDR3 length is 15 residues. Exclusion of a patient resulted from uncontrolled infection, other autoimmune disease, pregnancy or lactation. The study based diagnoses on clinical symptoms, serum thyroxine and TRAb, thyroid ultrasound and orbital computed tomography. This clonotype was found once. The antigen remains undetermined.

This chain links TRBV19 with TRBJ1-2, with TRBD1 identical over 7 bases. The TCR sequence derives from a woman aged 18-30 years with Graves' hyperthyroidism. The sequenced sample was peripheral blood or thyroid tissue (not recorded which). CDR3 region: CASSIGGGADYGYTF. The CDR3 DNA sequence: TGTGCCAGTAGTATAGGAGGGGGCGCGGACTATGGCTACACCTTC.